This TCR beta chain was retrieved from a study of T cells in tumors after PD-1 blockade. Study information: During anti-PD-1 treatment, some patients continued daily vismodegib 150 mg.

Germline values: CDR1 MDHEN, CDR2 SYDVKM. Trimming cost V 2 bases and J 6 bases; bases outside gene matches: 5. This CDR3 comprises 15 residues. Sequencing was performed with immunoSEQ multiplex PCR; in TCRdb, only in-frame clones are kept and a portion is missing. The sample has approximately 12,000 clones; 60% to 80% are singletons. Site-matched primary tumor biopsies were taken before and after PD-1 blockade. This rearrangement joins TRBV28 to TRBJ2-2, with 8 bases aligning to TRBD1. The sequence came from a human donor with basal cell carcinoma. Source: tumor tissue, taken before anti-PD-1 treatment. The CDR3 here is CASSLLRQGSGELFF. CDR3 in DNA: TGTGCCAGCAGTTTACTCCGACAGGGGTCCGGGGAGCTGTTTTTT.